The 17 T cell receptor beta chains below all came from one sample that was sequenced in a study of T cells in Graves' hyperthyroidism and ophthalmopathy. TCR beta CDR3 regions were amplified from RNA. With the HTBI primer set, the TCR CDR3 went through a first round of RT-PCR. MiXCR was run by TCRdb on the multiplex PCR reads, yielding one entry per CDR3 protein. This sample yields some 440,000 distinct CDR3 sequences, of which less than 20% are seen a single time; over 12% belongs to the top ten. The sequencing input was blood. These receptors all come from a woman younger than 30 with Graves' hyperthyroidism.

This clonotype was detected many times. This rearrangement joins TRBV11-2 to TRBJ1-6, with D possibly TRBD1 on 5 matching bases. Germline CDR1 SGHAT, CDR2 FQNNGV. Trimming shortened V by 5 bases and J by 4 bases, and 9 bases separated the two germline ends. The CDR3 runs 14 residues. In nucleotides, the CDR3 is TGTGCCAGCAGCATCAGGGCTTATAATTCACCCCTCCACTTT. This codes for CASSIRAYNSPLHF.

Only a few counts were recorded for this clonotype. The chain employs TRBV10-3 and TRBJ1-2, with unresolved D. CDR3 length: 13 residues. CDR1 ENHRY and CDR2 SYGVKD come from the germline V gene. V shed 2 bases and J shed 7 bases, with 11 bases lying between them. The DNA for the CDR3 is TGTGCCATCAGTGAGGGTGGGGATGGTGGCTACACCTTC. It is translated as CAISEGGDGGYTF.

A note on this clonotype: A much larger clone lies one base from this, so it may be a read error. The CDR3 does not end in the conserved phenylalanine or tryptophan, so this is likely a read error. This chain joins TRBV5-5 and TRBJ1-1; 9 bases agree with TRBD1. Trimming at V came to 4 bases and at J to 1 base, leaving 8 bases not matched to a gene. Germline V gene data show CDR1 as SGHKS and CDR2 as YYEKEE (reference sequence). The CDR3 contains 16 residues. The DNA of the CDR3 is TGTGCCAGCAGCCGGACAGGGGACGAAAAGAACACTGAAGCTTTCTCT. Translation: CASSRTGDEKNTEAFS.

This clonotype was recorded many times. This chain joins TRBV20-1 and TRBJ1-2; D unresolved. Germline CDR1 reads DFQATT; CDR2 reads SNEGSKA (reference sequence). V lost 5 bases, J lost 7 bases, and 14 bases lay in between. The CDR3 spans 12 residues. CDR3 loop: CSAPGQAGGYTF. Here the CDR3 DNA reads TGCAGTGCTCCGGGCCAAGCAGGTGGCTACACCTTC.

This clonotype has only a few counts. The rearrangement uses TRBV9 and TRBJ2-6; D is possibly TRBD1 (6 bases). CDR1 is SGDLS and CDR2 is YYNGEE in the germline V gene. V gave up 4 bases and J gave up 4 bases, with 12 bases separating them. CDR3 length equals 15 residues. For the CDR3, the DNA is TGTGCCAGCAGCACAACAGGGTTCGGGGCCAACGTCCTGACTTTC. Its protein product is CASSTTGFGANVLTF.

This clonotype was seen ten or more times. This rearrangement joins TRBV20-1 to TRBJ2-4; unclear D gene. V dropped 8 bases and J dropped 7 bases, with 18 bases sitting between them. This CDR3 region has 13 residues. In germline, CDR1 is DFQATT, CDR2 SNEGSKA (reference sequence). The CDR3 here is CSPDPRGDNIQYF. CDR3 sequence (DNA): TGCAGTCCTGACCCCCGAGGTGACAACATTCAGTACTTC.

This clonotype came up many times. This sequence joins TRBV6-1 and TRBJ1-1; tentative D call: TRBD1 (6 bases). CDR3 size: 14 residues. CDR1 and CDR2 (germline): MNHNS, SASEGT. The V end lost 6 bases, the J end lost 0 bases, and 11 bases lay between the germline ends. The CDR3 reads CASRSRGLNTEAFF. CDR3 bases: TGTGCCAGCAGATCCAGGGGACTGAACACTGAAGCTTTCTTT.

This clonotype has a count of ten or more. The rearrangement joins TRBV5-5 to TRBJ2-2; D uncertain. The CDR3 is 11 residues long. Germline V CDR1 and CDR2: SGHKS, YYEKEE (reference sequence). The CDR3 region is CSGLLSGELFF. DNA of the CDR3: TGTTCAGGTCTTCTTTCCGGGGAGCTGTTTTTT.

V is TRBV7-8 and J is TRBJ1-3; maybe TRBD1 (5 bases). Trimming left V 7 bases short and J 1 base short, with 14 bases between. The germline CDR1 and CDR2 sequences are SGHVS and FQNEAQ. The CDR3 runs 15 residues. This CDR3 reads CASIQRGVSGNTIYF. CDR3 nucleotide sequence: TGTGCCAGCATCCAGAGGGGTGTTTCTGGAAACACCATATATTTT.

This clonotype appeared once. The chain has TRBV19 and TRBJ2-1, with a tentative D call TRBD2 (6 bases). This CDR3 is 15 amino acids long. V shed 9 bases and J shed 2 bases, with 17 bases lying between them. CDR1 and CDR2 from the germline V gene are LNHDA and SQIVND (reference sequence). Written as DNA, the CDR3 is TGTGCCAGCGGGAGCTCTTCTGGTGCCTACAATGAGCAGTTCTTC. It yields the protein CASGSSSGAYNEQFF.

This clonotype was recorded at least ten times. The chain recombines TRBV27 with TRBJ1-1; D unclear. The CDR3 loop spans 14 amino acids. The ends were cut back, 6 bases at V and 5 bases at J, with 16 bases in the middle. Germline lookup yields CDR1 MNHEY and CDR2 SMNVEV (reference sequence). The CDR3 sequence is CASSPPWDGTEAFF. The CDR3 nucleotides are TGTGCCAGCAGCCCCCCGTGGGATGGGACTGAAGCTTTCTTT.

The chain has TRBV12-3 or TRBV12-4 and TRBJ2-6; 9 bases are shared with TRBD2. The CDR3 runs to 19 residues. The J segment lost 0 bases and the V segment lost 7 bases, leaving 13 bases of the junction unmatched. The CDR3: CASTSASGVRNSGANVLTF. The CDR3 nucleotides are TGTGCCAGCACCTCGGCTAGCGGGGTTAGAAACTCTGGGGCCAACGTCCTGACTTTC.

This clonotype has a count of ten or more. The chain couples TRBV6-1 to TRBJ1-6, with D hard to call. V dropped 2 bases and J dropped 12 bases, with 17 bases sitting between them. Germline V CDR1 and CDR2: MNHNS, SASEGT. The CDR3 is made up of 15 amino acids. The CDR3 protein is CASSEPDGFIIPLHF. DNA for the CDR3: TGTGCCAGCAGTGAACCTGACGGTTTTATAATACCCCTCCACTTT.

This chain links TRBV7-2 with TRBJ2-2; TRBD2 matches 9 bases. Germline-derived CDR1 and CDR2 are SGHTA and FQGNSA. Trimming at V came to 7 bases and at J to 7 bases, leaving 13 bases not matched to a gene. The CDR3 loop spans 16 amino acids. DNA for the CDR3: TGTGCCAGCACCCCCTGGCGGGGGGGGTTGGGCGGGGAGCTGTTTTTT. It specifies CASTPWRGGLGGELFF.

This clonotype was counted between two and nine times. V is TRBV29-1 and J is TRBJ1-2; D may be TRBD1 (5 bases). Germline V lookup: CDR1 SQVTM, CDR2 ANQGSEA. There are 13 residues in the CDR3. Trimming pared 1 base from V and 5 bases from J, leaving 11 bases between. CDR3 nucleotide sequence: TGCAGCGTTGAAGCCAGGGAAAGGTATGGCTACACCTTC. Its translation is CSVEARERYGYTF.

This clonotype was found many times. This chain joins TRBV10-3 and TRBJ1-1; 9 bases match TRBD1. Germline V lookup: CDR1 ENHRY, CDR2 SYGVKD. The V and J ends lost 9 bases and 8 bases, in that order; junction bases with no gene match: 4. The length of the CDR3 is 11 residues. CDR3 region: CAIGQGNEAFF. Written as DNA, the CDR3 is TGTGCCATAGGACAGGGGAACGAAGCTTTCTTT.

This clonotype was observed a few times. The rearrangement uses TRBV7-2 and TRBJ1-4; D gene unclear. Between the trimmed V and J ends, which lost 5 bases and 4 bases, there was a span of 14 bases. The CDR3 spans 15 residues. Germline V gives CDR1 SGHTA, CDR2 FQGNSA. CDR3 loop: CASSLRGGLNEKLFF. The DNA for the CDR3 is TGTGCCAGCAGCCTACGAGGCGGACTTAATGAAAAACTGTTTTTT.